A single sample is the source of the 31 T cell receptor beta chains below, sequenced in a study of T cells in Graves' hyperthyroidism and ophthalmopathy (dated by TCRdb to between 2019 and 2020). The library was built by means of multiplex PCR. The sequencer listed for this sample is Illumina HiSeq 2000. TCR beta CDR3 regions were amplified from RNA transcripts. The first round of RT-PCR for the TCR CDR3 was performed with the HTBI primer set and the Qiagen OneStep RT-PCR kit. TCRdb handled the public reads itself, with Q25 trimming in fastp and clone calling in MiXCR, and kept productive beta chains. Rows are combined by CDR3 protein, so each entry shows the most common genes and DNA. This sample comprises 550,000 to 800,000 distinct CDR3 sequences, approximately 15% of them detected only once. The top ten clones comprise about 14% of the sample. Material for sequencing was blood. Receptor source: a middle-aged man with Graves' hyperthyroidism.

This clonotype turned up a few times. Its ends do not fully match the called genes, so a read error is possible. V usage is TRBV6-5 and J usage is TRBJ2-5; 9 nucleotides agree with TRBD2. CDR3 length: 15 residues. The germline gives CDR1 MNHEY, CDR2 SVGAGI. The DNA for the CDR3 is TGTGCCAGCAGTTACGGGACTAGCCAACAAGAGGCCCAGTACTTC. It is translated as CASSYGTSQQEAQYF.

This clonotype was picked up a small number of times. The V gene is TRBV20-1, the J gene TRBJ2-2; D is tentatively TRBD1 or TRBD2 (5 bases each). The CDR3 consists of 14 residues. The germline gives CDR1 DFQATT, CDR2 SNEGSKA (reference sequence). With 5 bases removed from V and 1 base from J, the gap between germline ends came to 11 bases. The CDR3 here is CSAPRGGNTGELFF. The CDR3 DNA reads TGCAGTGCTCCACGGGGCGGGAACACCGGGGAGCTGTTTTTT.

This clonotype was counted many times. The J gene is TRBJ2-1, the V gene TRBV10-3; D remains unclear. The V and J ends lost 8 bases and 7 bases respectively, with 9 bases between them. Germline V gene sequence: CDR1 ENHRY, CDR2 SYGVKD. The CDR3 runs to 11 residues. CDR3 DNA: TGTGCCATCTCAAAAGCAAATGAGCAGTTCTTC. This sequence encodes CAISKANEQFF.

This clonotype has ten or more counts. The chain links TRBV7-2 to TRBJ2-3, with D perhaps assigned TRBD1 or TRBD2 (5 bases each). Germline assignment: CDR1 SGHTA and CDR2 FQGNSA. CDR3 length: 15 residues. Deletions cut 6 bases from V and 8 bases from J, with 21 bases between. This chain's CDR3 is CASSQTGQIGGTQYF. CDR3 coding DNA: TGTGCCAGCAGTCAGACCGGGCAGATTGGGGGTACGCAGTATTTT.

The table lists this clonotype with a few counts. The chain joins TRBV2 to TRBJ1-1; 8 positions match TRBD1. In germline, CDR1 is SNHLY, CDR2 FYNNEI. The ends lost 8 bases at V and 4 bases at J; junction bases unmatched: 6. This CDR3 has 13 amino acids. CDR3 sequence reads: CASVSTGGTEAFF. The DNA for the CDR3 is TGTGCCAGCGTGTCCACAGGGGGCACTGAAGCTTTCTTT.

V gene TRBV28 combines with J gene TRBJ1-1; perhaps TRBD1 as D (6 bases). The V end lost 2 bases, the J end lost 0 bases, and 10 bases lay between the germline ends. Germline-derived CDR1 and CDR2 are MDHEN and SYDVKM. The CDR3 is 15 residues long. CDR3 amino acids: CASSLSQGMNTEAFF. The DNA for the CDR3 is TGTGCCAGCAGTTTAAGTCAGGGGATGAACACTGAAGCTTTCTTT.

This clonotype appeared a few times. The rearrangement joins TRBV7-3 to TRBJ2-2, with 7 bases identical to TRBD2. CDR1 and CDR2 (germline): SGHTA, FQGTGA. Germline trimming cut 5 bases from V and 8 bases from J; bases unmatched to any gene: 5. This CDR3 has 13 amino acids. In DNA, the CDR3 is TGTGCCAGCAGCCCGACTAGCAGAGGGGAGCTGTTTTTT. It translates to CASSPTSRGELFF.

This clonotype has at least ten counts. The CDR3 loop is CASSSGTSGGEQFF. The CDR3 DNA is TGTGCCAGCAGCTCCGGGACTAGCGGCGGTGAGCAGTTCTTC. The chain has TRBV11-2 and TRBJ2-1; 11 positions agree with TRBD2. V gave up 4 bases and J gave up 9 bases; unmatched junction bases: 5. In germline, CDR1 is SGHAT, CDR2 FQNNGV. This CDR3 region has 14 residues.

This sequence joins TRBV19 and TRBJ1-2; D might be TRBD1 (5 bases). The germline V and J ends were trimmed by 9 bases and 1 base, with 21 bases remaining between them. The CDR3 runs to 16 residues. The germline CDR1 and CDR2 sequences are LNHDA and SQIVND (reference sequence). This chain's CDR3 is CASGTNRRSYNYGYTF. CDR3 DNA: TGTGCCAGCGGAACCAACAGGAGAAGTTATAACTATGGCTACACCTTC.

This clonotype was found a few times. This chain uses TRBV9 with TRBJ2-1; D tentatively fits TRBD1 or TRBD2 (5 bases each). Trimming removed 3 bases at V and 10 bases at J, with 11 bases between. The CDR3 runs to 12 residues. Germline CDR1 is SGDLS and CDR2 is YYNGEE. CDR3 DNA: TGTGCCAGCAGCGCCACAGGAGGAGAGCAGTTCTTC. This translates into CASSATGGEQFF.

The V and J genes are TRBV7-9 and TRBJ2-5; D not resolved. Germline CDR1 and CDR2: SEHNR and FQNEAQ (reference sequence). The CDR3 has 12 residues. Between the trimmed V and J ends, which lost 5 bases and 3 bases, there was a span of 7 bases. The CDR3 nucleotides read TGTGCCAGCAGCGCGGCTAAAGAGACCCAGTACTTC. Amino acid sequence: CASSAAKETQYF. Using reference TRBV7-9 and TRBJ2-5 for the parts outside the CDR3, the full variable domain is DTGVSQNPRHKITKRGQNVTFRCDPISEHNRLYWYRQTLGQGPEFLTYFQNEAQLEKSRLLSDRFSAERPKGSFSTLEIQRTEQGDSAMYLCASSAAKETQYFGPGTRLLVL.

This clonotype was observed many times. V is TRBV19 and J is TRBJ2-2; TRBD1 or TRBD2 may be the D gene (6 bases each). Germline V gives CDR1 LNHDA, CDR2 SQIVND (reference sequence). This CDR3 spans 16 amino acids. V dropped 7 bases and J dropped 5 bases, with 20 bases sitting between them. CDR3 amino acids: CASTSLGGMFTGELFF. In DNA, the CDR3 is TGTGCCAGTACCTCTCTAGGGGGGATGTTTACCGGGGAGCTGTTTTTT.

This clonotype showed up just a few times. The chain couples TRBV28 to TRBJ1-4, with a tentative D call TRBD1 (6 bases). Between the trimmed V and J ends, which lost 1 base and 8 bases, there was a span of 14 bases. This CDR3 contains 15 residues. Germline V gives CDR1 MDHEN, CDR2 SYDVKM. The CDR3 spells CASSLLYREREKLFF. The CDR3, as DNA: TGTGCCAGCAGTTTATTGTACAGGGAGCGCGAAAAACTGTTTTTT.

This clonotype was observed a handful of times. The chain is built from TRBV7-6 and TRBJ2-7; D could derive from TRBD1 or TRBD2 (6 bases each). V shed 11 bases and J shed 2 bases, with 19 bases lying between them. Germline lookup yields CDR1 SGHVS and CDR2 FNYEAQ. CDR3 size: 14 residues. In DNA, the CDR3 is TGTGCCCGCCGGGGGCTAGCGCCCACCTACGAGCAGTACTTC. This codes for CARRGLAPTYEQYF.

Ten or more counts support this clonotype. This chain links TRBV7-9 with TRBJ2-3; D is perhaps TRBD2 (5 bases). Germline loops: CDR1 SEHNR, CDR2 FQNEAQ (reference sequence). V lost 5 bases and J 2 bases, leaving 14 bases between the germline ends. The CDR3 covers 15 residues. DNA for the CDR3: TGTGCCAGCAGCCCTCTTCGAGGGTCCACAGATACGCAGTATTTT. It yields the protein CASSPLRGSTDTQYF.

The J gene is TRBJ2-3, the V gene TRBV10-3, with D unclear. The V end was cut by 2 bases, the J end by 0 bases, with 3 bases between. This CDR3 has 13 amino acids. In germline, CDR1 is ENHRY, CDR2 SYGVKD. CDR3 sequence (DNA): TGTGCCATCAGTGAGGACAGCACAGATACGCAGTATTTT. Amino acid sequence: CAISEDSTDTQYF.

This clonotype was recorded at least ten times. The V gene is TRBV27, the J gene TRBJ2-3; D gene ambiguous. This CDR3 has 15 amino acids. Germline V gives CDR1 MNHEY, CDR2 SMNVEV (reference sequence). Trimming pared 2 bases from V and 4 bases from J, leaving 13 bases between. CDR3 sequence (DNA): TGTGCCAGCAGTTTAAGGAGAGCTGGCGCAGATACGCAGTATTTT. Translating gives CASSLRRAGADTQYF.

This clonotype was seen ten or more times. The rearrangement links TRBV12-3 or TRBV12-4 to TRBJ1-1, with TRBD1 identical over 7 bases. The CDR3 is 15 amino acids. V was clipped by 5 bases and J by 1 base; unmatched bases: 7. CDR3 bases: TGTGCCAGCAGTCACGGACAGGTTCAGAACACTGAAGCTTTCTTT. It codes for CASSHGQVQNTEAFF.

About this clonotype: A read error may explain this, as a much larger clone is one base away. The V and J genes are TRBV20-1 and TRBJ1-4; D unclear. Between the trimmed V and J ends, which lost 0 bases and 2 bases, there was a span of 10 bases. Germline CDR1 DFQATT, CDR2 SNEGSKA (reference sequence). The length of the CDR3 is 15 residues. The CDR3 region is CSARDGRTTNEKLFF. CDR3 DNA sequence: TGCAGTGCTAGAGATGGCAGGACGACTAATGAAAAACTGTTTTTT.

The table lists this clonotype with many counts. The chain uses TRBV11-1 and TRBJ2-3; the match to TRBD2 covers 11 bases. The V gene end was trimmed by 8 bases and the J gene end by 4 bases; junction bases not matched to a gene: 8. This CDR3 is 15 amino acids long. Germline CDR1 and CDR2: SGHAT and FQDESV (reference sequence). CDR3 in amino acids: CASALTSGKADTQYF. CDR3 DNA: TGTGCCAGCGCCCTGACTAGCGGGAAGGCAGATACGCAGTATTTT.

This clonotype was detected many times. This sequence joins TRBV19 and TRBJ2-7; D remains ambiguous. The V end lost 4 bases, the J end lost 1 base, and 5 bases lay between the germline ends. Germline assignment: CDR1 LNHDA and CDR2 SQIVND (reference sequence). CDR3 size: 12 residues. CDR3 sequence (DNA): TGTGCCAGTAGTACGCGATCCTACGAGCAGTACTTC. Encoded protein: CASSTRSYEQYF.

This clonotype was picked up many times. The chain joins TRBV28 to TRBJ1-2; 10 nucleotides align to TRBD1. Germline CDR1 and CDR2: MDHEN and SYDVKM. After removal of 6 bases from V and 7 bases from J, the junction contained 11 bases not matched to a gene. This CDR3 has 15 residues. This chain's CDR3 is CASSPGSGQGFGYTF. CDR3 in DNA: TGTGCCAGCAGCCCTGGTTCGGGACAGGGGTTTGGCTACACCTTC.

This clonotype was recorded many times. This chain uses TRBV5-1 with TRBJ2-2, with 9 bases identical to TRBD2. V shed 6 bases and J 1 base; nucleotides not matched to a gene: 4. The CDR3 is 15 amino acids. Germline V CDR1 and CDR2: SGHRS, YFSETQ. The CDR3 region has the DNA TGCGCCAGCACAAAACTAGCGGGGAACACCGGGGAGCTGTTTTTT. Translation: CASTKLAGNTGELFF.

This clonotype was picked up a small number of times. The gene calls are TRBV13 and TRBJ2-7; D remains unclear. This CDR3 has 16 amino acids. Germline values: CDR1 PRHDT, CDR2 FYEKMQ (reference sequence). V was cut by 5 bases and J by 0 bases, with 17 bases left in between. In DNA form, the CDR3 reads TGTGCCAGCAGCGGGGTGGACGGAAGGAGCTCCTACGAGCAGTACTTC. Protein product: CASSGVDGRSSYEQYF.

This clonotype was counted ten times or more. This chain connects TRBV13 to TRBJ1-1, with D possibly matching TRBD1 (6 bases). The CDR3 length is 16 residues. Germline V gives CDR1 PRHDT, CDR2 FYEKMQ (reference sequence). V was pared by 5 bases and J by 3 bases, with 19 bases between. The CDR3 is CASSLTQGRVDTEAFF. CDR3 bases: TGTGCCAGCAGCCTAACACAGGGTAGGGTCGACACTGAAGCTTTCTTT.

The chain joins TRBV5-4 to TRBJ2-3, with 12 bases that match TRBD2. The germline V gene has CDR1 SGHNT and CDR2 YYREEE (reference sequence). The CDR3 loop spans 16 amino acids. The J segment lost 4 bases and the V segment lost 0 bases, leaving 3 bases of the junction unmatched. The CDR3 bases are TGTGCCAGCAGCTTGGTGCTAGCGGGAGGGCCAGATACGCAGTATTTT. Translating it yields CASSLVLAGGPDTQYF.

This clonotype was seen more than once but under ten times. V is TRBV27 and J is TRBJ2-1, with 8 positions matching TRBD1. CDR1 MNHEY and CDR2 SMNVEV come from the germline V gene (reference sequence). The length of the CDR3 is 15 residues. V lost 3 bases, J lost 3 bases, and 4 bases stayed unmatched. Written as DNA, the CDR3 is TGTGCCAGCAGTTTTTCAACAGGGGGCTACAATGAGCAGTTCTTC. Amino acids: CASSFSTGGYNEQFF.

This clonotype was picked up a small number of times. V usage is TRBV24-1 and J usage is TRBJ2-5; D gene uncertain. V was pared by 4 bases and J by 4 bases, with 9 bases between. The V gene's germline CDR1 is KGHDR and CDR2 SFDVKD. The CDR3 contains 13 residues. For the CDR3, the DNA is TGTGCCACCAGTGACGGGTCAACAGAGACCCAGTACTTC. It is translated as CATSDGSTETQYF.

The table lists this clonotype with many counts. The chain recombines TRBV7-2 with TRBJ2-7; D call uncertain. The CDR3 covers 13 residues. Germline loops: CDR1 SGHTA, CDR2 FQGNSA. Trimming stripped 3 bases from V and 5 bases from J, with 11 bases between. Here the CDR3 reads CASSFYQPNEQYF. The CDR3, as DNA: TGTGCCAGCAGCTTTTATCAGCCCAACGAGCAGTACTTC.

Concerning this clonotype itself: Possible read error: a much larger clone is one base away. The V gene is TRBV3-1, the J gene TRBJ1-1; D is ambiguous. This CDR3 is 14 amino acids long. Germline loops: CDR1 LGHDT, CDR2 YNNKEL (reference sequence). This CDR3 is CASGQDRVGTEAFF. The CDR3 DNA reads TGTGCCAGCGGCCAAGATAGGGTGGGCACTGAAGCTTTCTTT.

This clonotype was seen many times. J is TRBJ2-7 and V is TRBV3-1; D call uncertain. Germline-derived CDR1 and CDR2 are LGHDT and YNNKEL (reference sequence). The CDR3 runs 16 residues. The germline V and J ends were trimmed by 0 bases and 7 bases, with 19 bases remaining between them. The CDR3 sequence is CASSQEARALKGEQYF. CDR3 DNA: TGTGCCAGCAGCCAAGAAGCACGGGCCTTGAAAGGTGAGCAGTACTTC.